This is a list of T cell receptor beta chains from one sample in a study of PD-L1 blockade in urothelial cancer. Sequenced by immunoSEQ multiplex PCR; TCRdb stores in-frame clones only, minus some. The profile shows around 100,000 clones, approximately 91% of them singletons. Sequenced here: PBMCs, sampled around atezolizumab (anti-PD-L1) treatment. The receptors here all came from a woman aged 80 or over with urothelial cancer. CDR3s include the opening cysteine and the closing phenylalanine or tryptophan. A D gene is named only where the DNA matches it firmly. Rows give clone size only sometimes, using once, few, many, or a class for an expanded clone.

j_call | d_call | clone_size | v_call | cdr3_nt | cdr3_aa
TRBJ2-1 | . | . | TRBV7-8 | TGTGCCAGCAGCTCCACCGGGACTCGAAGCTCCTACAATGAGCAGTTCTTC | CASSSTGTRSSYNEQFF
TRBJ1-4 | TRBD1 | . | TRBV28 | TGTGCCAGCAGTTTGGTAACAGGGGGCGCGGGCAAACTGTTTTTT | CASSLVTGGAGKLFF
TRBJ2-2 | . | few | TRBV5-6 | TGTGCCAGCAGCGCTCTGACAACTGGGGAGCTGTTTTTT | CASSALTTGELFF
TRBJ1-2 | TRBD1 | . | TRBV28 | TGTGCCAGCCTAACCCCAGGGGGCGTCGGCTACACCTTC | CASLTPGGVGYTF
TRBJ1-2 | TRBD1 | . | TRBV9 | TGTGCCAGCAGCGTAGACAGGGGAGATGGCTACACCTTC | CASSVDRGDGYTF
TRBJ2-1 | . | . | TRBV7-3 | TGTGCCAGCAGCCCCCGCGAGGGCTTCTACAATGAGCAGTTCTTC | CASSPREGFYNEQFF
TRBJ2-7 | . | . | TRBV4-1 | TGCGCCAGCAGCCAGCAGGGCACCTACGAGCAGTACTTC | CASSQQGTYEQYF
TRBJ2-7 | . | . | TRBV7-2 | TGTGCCAGCAGCCACCCTGCGGGGGAGCAGTACTTC | CASSHPAGEQYF
TRBJ2-7 | TRBD1 | . | TRBV27 | TGTGCCAGCAGTTTAGGGGACAGGGGTAACGAGCAGTACTTC | CASSLGDRGNEQYF
TRBJ2-1 | . | . | TRBV5-1 | TGCGCCAGCAGCCCTAGCAGGAGCTCCTACAATGAGCAGTTCTTC | CASSPSRSSYNEQFF
TRBJ1-2 | . | . | TRBV19 | TGTGCCAGTACCCCTAGCGGGATTTCCTATGGCTACACCTTC | CASTPSGISYGYTF
TRBJ2-5 | TRBD2 | once | TRBV19 | TGTGCCAGTAGTATAGGCCTAGCGGGAGCGGAGACCCAGTACTTC | CASSIGLAGAETQYF
TRBJ2-7 | . | . | TRBV7-9 | TGTGCCAGCAGCAATCGACATACCTACGAGCAGTACTTC | CASSNRHTYEQYF
TRBJ2-7 | TRBD1 | . | TRBV6-5 | TGTGCCAGCGGGACAGCCGAGCAGTACTTC | CASGTAEQYF
TRBJ2-2 | TRBD2 | . | TRBV7-7 | TGTGCCAGCAGCCCCGGGACTAGCGTAACCGGGGAGCTGTTTTTT | CASSPGTSVTGELFF
TRBJ2-1 | TRBD1 | . | TRBV11-2 | TGTGCCAGCAGCTTAGGGACAGGGGGATTCAATGAGCAGTTCTTC | CASSLGTGGFNEQFF
TRBJ2-7 | . | . | TRBV5-5 | TGTGCCAGCAGCTGGCGGGGTTTCGAGCAGTACTTC | CASSWRGFEQYF
TRBJ1-2 | . | . | TRBV19 | TGTGCCAGTAGTTTTGGTTCAGGGTCCTATGGCTACACCTTC | CASSFGSGSYGYTF
TRBJ2-7 | TRBD2 | once | TRBV11-2 | TGTGCCAGCAGCTTAACTAGCGCGAGCTCCTACGAGCAGTACTTC | CASSLTSASSYEQYF
TRBJ2-1 | TRBD2 | . | TRBV29-1 | TGCAGCGCTAGCGGGAGTCTTGGTGAGCAGTTCTTC | CSASGSLGEQFF
TRBJ2-1 | TRBD2 | . | TRBV19 | TGTGCCAGTAGTATAAACCTAGCGGGCCGGTACAATGAGCAGTTCTTC | CASSINLAGRYNEQFF
TRBJ2-6 | . | . | TRBV5-1 | TGCGCCAGCTGTCCGGGACTCCGTCCTGGGGCCAACGTCCTGACTTTC | CASCPGLRPGANVLTF
TRBJ2-7 | TRBD2 | . | TRBV6-1 | TGTGCCAGCAGCTCTAGCGGGACAGACTCCTACGAGCAGTACTTC | CASSSSGTDSYEQYF
TRBJ1-1 | . | . | TRBV27 | TGTGCCAGCAGTTTACGGTCAGGGGCTGAAGCTTTCTTT | CASSLRSGAEAFF
TRBJ2-1 | . | . | TRBV27 | TGTGCCAGCAGTCGTACGGGAGAGTACAATGAGCAGTTCTTC | CASSRTGEYNEQFF
TRBJ2-1 | . | once | TRBV30 | TGTGCCTGGAGCGGCGGTGGGCAGTTCTTC | CAWSGGGQFF
TRBJ2-7 | . | . | TRBV18 | TGTGCCAGCTCACCGTTGGACAGCTCCTACGAGCAGTACTTC | CASSPLDSSYEQYF
TRBJ1-5 | . | . | TRBV28 | TGTGCCAGCAGCCTTAACAGGGATAATCAGCCCCAGCATTTT | CASSLNRDNQPQHF
TRBJ1-5 | TRBD1 | few | TRBV11-2 | TGTGCCAGCAGCGCGACAGGGACTAATCAGCCCCAGCATTTT | CASSATGTNQPQHF
TRBJ1-2 | . | . | TRBV28 | TGTGCCAGCAGATCACCGGGAGGTGGGGCTGGCTACACCTTC | CASRSPGGGAGYTF
TRBJ2-1 | . | . | TRBV7-3 | TGTGCCAGCAGCCCCAGTCAGGGCCATGAGCAGTTCTTC | CASSPSQGHEQFF
TRBJ2-5 | . | . | TRBV30 | TGTGCCTGGAGATTAACTATGGCTAGTCTCGAGACCCAGTACTTC | CAWRLTMASLETQYF
TRBJ1-2 | . | . | TRBV28 | TGTGCCAGCAGTTATAGCAGAAACTATGGCTACACCTTC | CASSYSRNYGYTF
TRBJ1-1 | . | . | TRBV5-6 | TGTGCCAGCAGCTTCGACAGGATCACTGAAGCTTTCTTT | CASSFDRITEAFF
TRBJ2-3 | TRBD1 | . | TRBV5-1 | TGCGCCAGCAGCTCTGGACAGGGAGGAGATACGCAGTATTTT | CASSSGQGGDTQYF
TRBJ2-6 | . | . | TRBV5-1 | TGCGCCAGCAGCGCAGGGTTACTCTCTGGGGCCAACGTCCTGACTTTC | CASSAGLLSGANVLTF
TRBJ2-7 | . | . | TRBV4-1 | TGCGCCAGCAGCCACCTTCGAGGGGGTTCGGGCTACGAGCAGTACTTC | CASSHLRGGSGYEQYF
TRBJ1-1 | . | . | TRBV6-6 | TGTGCCAGCACTGACAGCCCTCGACGGACTGAAGCTTTCTTT | CASTDSPRRTEAFF
TRBJ1-5 | . | . | TRBV6-6 | TGTGCCAGCAGTTACAGGGGGAATCAGCCCCAGCATTTT | CASSYRGNQPQHF
TRBJ1-2 | TRBD1 | . | TRBV6-5 | TGTGCCAGCAGTACAGGGGATACTGGCTACACCTTC | CASSTGDTGYTF
TRBJ1-5 | TRBD1 | . | TRBV27 | TGTGCCAGCAGAGGGACAGGAGACTATCAGCCCCAGCATTTT | CASRGTGDYQPQHF
TRBJ1-1 | . | . | TRBV11-2 | TGTGCCAGCAGGGTCCTAGGGGGTGTTGTAACTGAAGCTTTCTTT | CASRVLGGVVTEAFF
TRBJ2-3 | . | . | TRBV7-2 | TGTGCCAGCAGCCGCCTAGGCCCAGATACGCAGTATTTT | CASSRLGPDTQYF
TRBJ1-1 | . | . | TRBV5-1 | TGCGCCAGCAGCTTGGTACAGGTACGAATGAACACTGAAGCTTTCTTT | CASSLVQVRMNTEAFF
TRBJ2-7 | TRBD1 | . | TRBV18 | TGTGCCAGCTCACCCTCGACAGGGGGCCGCGAGCAGTACTTC | CASSPSTGGREQYF
TRBJ2-3 | . | . | TRBV11-2 | TGTGCCAGCAGCCTGGGAGCAGTACACACAGATACGCAGTATTTT | CASSLGAVHTDTQYF
TRBJ2-3 | . | once | TRBV7-3 | TGTGCCAGCAGCTTCGGAGGCACAGATACGCAGTATTTT | CASSFGGTDTQYF
TRBJ2-1 | TRBD2 | . | TRBV14 | TGTGCCAGCAGCCAAGGTCTAGGACGGAGGAAGACTAGCGGGAATGGGAATGAGCAGTTCTTC | CASSQGLGRRKTSGNGNEQFF
TRBJ1-1 | TRBD1 | . | TRBV2 | TGTGCCAGCAGTGAGGTTGGACAGGGGCGTACTGAAGCTTTCTTT | CASSEVGQGRTEAFF
TRBJ2-3 | TRBD1 | . | TRBV5-1 | TGCGCCAGCAGCAGGGGACAGGGGAGCGGCACAGATACGCAGTATTTT | CASSRGQGSGTDTQYF
TRBJ1-5 | TRBD1 | . | TRBV10-3 | TGTGCCACCTGGGGACAGATTAGCAATCAGCCCCAGCATTTT | CATWGQISNQPQHF
TRBJ1-1 | TRBD1 | . | TRBV30 | TGTGCCTGGAGATCAACAGGGGGTGTTGAGGCTTTCTTT | CAWRSTGGVEAFF
TRBJ2-3 | . | once | TRBV5-1 | TGCGCCAGCAGCTTGGATGGGGAGGCAGATACGCAGTATTTT | CASSLDGEADTQYF
TRBJ2-1 | . | . | TRBV6-5 | TGTGCCAGCAGCCCGACTGGACTAAACAATGAGCAGTTCTTC | CASSPTGLNNEQFF
TRBJ1-1 | TRBD1 | . | TRBV28 | TGTGCCAGCGTGGGGACAGCTAACACTGAAGCTTTCTTT | CASVGTANTEAFF